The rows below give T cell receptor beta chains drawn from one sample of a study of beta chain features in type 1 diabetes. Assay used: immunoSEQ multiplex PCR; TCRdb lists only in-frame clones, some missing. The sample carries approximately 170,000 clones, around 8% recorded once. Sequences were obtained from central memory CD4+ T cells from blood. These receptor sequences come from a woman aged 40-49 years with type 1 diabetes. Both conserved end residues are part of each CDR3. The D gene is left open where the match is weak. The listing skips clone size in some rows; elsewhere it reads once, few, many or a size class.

CDR3: CASSSRDAGGETQYF; DNA: TGTGCCAGCAGCTCCCGGGACGCCGGGGGAGAGACCCAGTACTTC; size: NA; V: TRBV7-9; J: TRBJ2-5; D: NA
CDR3: CASSPGAYEQYF; DNA: TGTGCCAGCAGTCCCGGGGCCTACGAGCAGTACTTC; size: few; V: TRBV7-2; J: TRBJ2-7; D: NA
CDR3: CASGSRGPMNTEAFF; DNA: TGTGCCAGCGGATCCAGAGGGCCCATGAACACTGAAGCTTTCTTT; size: NA; V: TRBV7-2; J: TRBJ1-1; D: NA
CDR3: CASSRGPEAFF; DNA: TGCGCCAGCAGCCGCGGGCCTGAAGCTTTCTTT; size: NA; V: TRBV5-1; J: TRBJ1-1; D: NA
CDR3: CASSLGTGRNGYTF; DNA: TGTGCCAGCAGTTTAGGGACAGGGAGGAACGGCTACACCTTC; size: few; V: TRBV28; J: TRBJ1-2; D: TRBD1
CDR3: CASSIRQLSSYEQYF; DNA: TGTGCCAGCAGCATAAGACAGCTTTCCTCCTACGAGCAGTACTTC; size: NA; V: TRBV5-6; J: TRBJ2-7; D: NA
CDR3: CASSVDPETGLYEQYF; DNA: TGTGCCAGCAGCGTAGATCCAGAAACGGGATTATACGAGCAGTACTTC; size: few; V: TRBV9; J: TRBJ2-7; D: NA
CDR3: CASSLAGGTGYTF; DNA: TGTGCCAGCAGCTTGGCCGGGGGGACGGGCTACACCTTC; size: few; V: TRBV5-4; J: TRBJ1-2; D: NA
CDR3: CASSGNSYGYTF; DNA: TGTGCCAGCAGTGGAAACAGCTATGGCTACACCTTC; size: NA; V: TRBV25-1; J: TRBJ1-2; D: NA
CDR3: CASRSENTGELFF; DNA: TGTGCCAGCAGGTCAGAGAACACCGGGGAGCTGTTTTTT; size: few; V: TRBV7-8; J: TRBJ2-2; D: NA
CDR3: CASSKGQEFSEQYF; DNA: TGCGCCAGCAGCAAGGGACAGGAATTTTCCGAGCAGTACTTC; size: few; V: TRBV5-1; J: TRBJ2-7; D: TRBD1
CDR3: CASSLGLLEAFF; DNA: TGTGCCAGCAGCTTAGGACTGTTGGAAGCTTTCTTT; size: many; V: TRBV5-6; J: TRBJ1-1; D: NA
CDR3: CASSPLSGLRGETQYF; DNA: TGTGCCAGCAGCCCGTTATCGGGACTCAGAGGGGAGACCCAGTACTTC; size: NA; V: TRBV13; J: TRBJ2-5; D: NA
CDR3: CASTTGGYEQYF; DNA: TGTGCCAGCACTACAGGGGGCTACGAGCAGTACTTC; size: few; V: TRBV28; J: TRBJ2-7; D: TRBD1
CDR3: CAWSSGDTEAFF; DNA: TGTGCCTGGAGCTCAGGGGACACTGAAGCTTTCTTT; size: NA; V: TRBV30; J: TRBJ1-1; D: NA
CDR3: CASSPTGQGLPLHF; DNA: TGTGCCAGCAGCCCCACTGGACAGGGGTTACCCCTCCACTTT; size: NA; V: TRBV7-2; J: TRBJ1-6; D: TRBD1
CDR3: CASSFRDRGRETQYF; DNA: TGTGCCAGCAGCTTCCGGGACAGGGGGCGGGAGACCCAGTACTTC; size: few; V: TRBV9; J: TRBJ2-5; D: TRBD1
CDR3: CSVEIRENTGELFF; DNA: TGCAGCGTTGAGATTCGGGAGAACACCGGGGAGCTGTTTTTT; size: few; V: TRBV29-1; J: TRBJ2-2; D: NA
CDR3: CASSDYGAGGLGTDTQYF; DNA: TGTGCCAGCAGCGACTACGGAGCGGGGGGGCTGGGAACAGATACGCAGTATTTT; size: few; V: TRBV9; J: TRBJ2-3; D: TRBD2
CDR3: CSVSRSGNEKLFF; DNA: TGCAGCGTTAGCAGATCGGGGAACGAAAAACTGTTTTTT; size: many; V: TRBV29-1; J: TRBJ1-4; D: NA
CDR3: CASSPTAHSNQPQHF; DNA: TGTGCCAGCTCACCGACAGCTCATAGCAATCAGCCCCAGCATTTT; size: few; V: TRBV18; J: TRBJ1-5; D: NA
CDR3: CASSDTLNTEAFF; DNA: TGTGCCAGCAGTGACACCCTGAACACTGAAGCTTTCTTT; size: few; V: TRBV6-5; J: TRBJ1-1; D: NA
CDR3: CSVDGPDWAGTQYF; DNA: TGCAGCGTTGATGGGCCCGATTGGGCTGGTACGCAGTATTTT; size: NA; V: TRBV29-1; J: TRBJ2-3; D: NA
CDR3: CASSPTQGYNNEKLFF; DNA: TGTGCCAGCTCACCTACCCAGGGGTACAATAATGAAAAACTGTTTTTT; size: NA; V: TRBV18; J: TRBJ1-4; D: NA
CDR3: CASSGQINTEAFF; DNA: TGTGCCAGCTCGGGACAGATCAACACTGAAGCTTTCTTT; size: NA; V: TRBV18; J: TRBJ1-1; D: TRBD1
CDR3: CASSLSIGGSEQFF; DNA: TGTGCCAGCAGTTTATCGATCGGGGGAAGTGAGCAGTTCTTC; size: few; V: TRBV27; J: TRBJ2-1; D: NA
CDR3: CASSQEFGGGARGEQYF; DNA: TGTGCCAGCAGCCAAGAGTTTGGGGGGGGAGCAAGGGGCGAGCAGTACTTC; size: few; V: TRBV4-2; J: TRBJ2-7; D: TRBD2
CDR3: CASSVGSGLAGPSSYNEQFF; DNA: TGTGCCAGCAGCGTAGGTAGTGGACTAGCGGGTCCAAGCTCCTACAATGAGCAGTTCTTC; size: NA; V: TRBV9; J: TRBJ2-1; D: TRBD2
CDR3: CSARRGTGPLEQYF; DNA: TGCAGCGCCCGGAGGGGGACAGGGCCCCTCGAGCAGTACTTC; size: NA; V: TRBV29-1; J: TRBJ2-7; D: TRBD1
CDR3: CASSGGISNTEAFF; DNA: TGTGCCAGCAGTGGCGGGATCTCGAACACTGAAGCTTTCTTT; size: NA; V: TRBV28; J: TRBJ1-1; D: NA
CDR3: CSVTPGEEAFF; DNA: TGCAGTGTTACCCCAGGGGAGGAAGCTTTCTTT; size: few; V: TRBV20-1; J: TRBJ1-1; D: NA
CDR3: CASSIDGRGTGELFF; DNA: TGTGCCAGCAGTATCGATGGGAGAGGCACCGGGGAGCTGTTTTTT; size: NA; V: TRBV7-9; J: TRBJ2-2; D: NA
CDR3: CASSQSRGAGTEAFF; DNA: TGCGCCAGCAGTCAATCGCGGGGCGCGGGGACTGAAGCTTTCTTT; size: many; V: TRBV23-1; J: TRBJ1-1; D: NA
CDR3: CASRALWTSGLTDTQYF; DNA: TGTGCCAGCAGGGCACTCTGGACTAGTGGTCTCACAGATACGCAGTATTTT; size: few; V: TRBV2; J: TRBJ2-3; D: TRBD2
CDR3: CASSQEPGRRFHGYTF; DNA: TGTGCCAGCAGCCAAGAACCAGGGAGGCGGTTCCATGGCTACACCTTC; size: few; V: TRBV16; J: TRBJ1-2; D: NA